This T cell receptor (beta chain) is from a study of shared T cell receptors in the human thymus. Germline loops: CDR1 SNHLY, CDR2 FYNNEI. CDR3 length equals 13 residues. In regard to this clone: One end of the junction does not line up with germline, which may come from a read error.

Here immunoSEQ multiplex PCR was the method, and the copy in TCRdb shows in-frame clones only, minus some. Here the sample spans roughly 710,000 clones, 80% to 90% being singletons. These data also featured in a second study, about human thymus T cells. This second report adds: A high degree of thymic repertoire overlap among unrelated individuals was reported in related research.

Sequencing was done on a sample of thymocytes. The chain has TRBV2 and TRBJ1-1; 10 positions agree with TRBD1. The receptor was isolated from a girl under three years old with a congenital heart defect. CDR3 sequence (DNA): TGTGCCCCCCGGAGGGGACAGGGGTCGTGTAGTGTCTTT. It is translated as CAPRRGQGSCSVF.